This is a list of T cell receptor beta chains from one sample in a study of blood T cell repertoires in COVID-19. The assay was immunoSEQ multiplex PCR, and TCRdb's table has in-frame clones only and misses some. The sample comprises 200,000 to 250,000 clones, 80% to 90% of which are singletons, and around 1.5% rests with the top ten. The source material was peripheral blood. These TCRs come from a man aged 18 to 29 with active or convalescent COVID-19. The CDR3 runs from the conserved cysteine through the conserved F or W. Fields, in order: D gene, V gene, J gene, clone size, CDR3 DNA, CDR3 protein. D genes are given only for firm matches. Size values are once, few and many counts, or a class for expanded clones, and some rows have none.

TRBD1	TRBV10-1	TRBJ1-1	NA	TGCGCCAGCAGTGAAACAGGGGTTAACACTGAAGCTTTCTTT	CASSETGVNTEAFF
TRBD1	TRBV6-5	TRBJ2-7	NA	TGTGCCAGCAGGGGGACAGGGGCTTTTCACGAGCAGTACTTC	CASRGTGAFHEQYF
NA	TRBV6-1	TRBJ1-6	NA	TGTGCCAGCAGGTTCGGGGGACCCCTCCACTTT	CASRFGGPLHF
NA	TRBV5-5	TRBJ2-7	once	TGTGCCAGCAGCTTCGGGGCAGGGGGGTACGAGCAGTACTTC	CASSFGAGGYEQYF
NA	TRBV2	TRBJ1-3	NA	TGTGCCAGCAGTGTGGAGCTTGGAAACACCATATATTTT	CASSVELGNTIYF
NA	TRBV21-1	TRBJ2-1	NA	NA	CASSMYWCSPTYNEQFF
TRBD1	TRBV2	TRBJ1-5	NA	TGTGCCAGCAGGGAACGTGAAGGGAAATGGACAGGGTCGGATCAGCCCCAGCATTTT	CASREREGKWTGSDQPQHF
TRBD1	TRBV5-5	TRBJ2-2	NA	TGTGCCAGCAGCTTGGATGACAGGGGCCACACCGGGGAGCTGTTTTTT	CASSLDDRGHTGELFF
NA	TRBV27	TRBJ1-2	NA	TGTGCCAGCAGCTCATCGGGGGGGCCCTTCTATGGCTACACCTTC	CASSSSGGPFYGYTF
TRBD2	TRBV7-3	TRBJ2-1	NA	TGTGCCAGCAGCTTATCCCCTAGCGGGAGTGGGGATGAGCAGTTCTTC	CASSLSPSGSGDEQFF
TRBD2	TRBV7-2	TRBJ2-3	NA	TGTGCCAGCAGCTTAGCGGTGGGGAGGGCAGATACGCAGTATTTT	CASSLAVGRADTQYF
NA	TRBV7-9	TRBJ2-1	few	TGTGCCAGCAGCGCAAGGGAGTCCCCTGACAATGAGCAGTTCTTC	CASSARESPDNEQFF
NA	TRBV5-1	TRBJ1-5	NA	TGCGCCAGCAGCCCCGGCTTTGCGGGTGATCAGCCCCAGCATTTT	CASSPGFAGDQPQHF
NA	TRBV7-2	TRBJ1-1	NA	TGTGCCAGCAGCTCCCCCAGGACAAAGAAGTACACTGAAGCTTTCTTT	CASSSPRTKKYTEAFF
NA	TRBV10-3	TRBJ1-2	NA	TGTGCCATCAGTGAAACAGCTAACTATGGCTACACCTTC	CAISETANYGYTF
NA	TRBV7-9	TRBJ1-2	NA	TGTGCCAGCAGCTTAGGGGCCATTGGGCAGGATTATGGCTACACCTTC	CASSLGAIGQDYGYTF
TRBD2	TRBV9	TRBJ2-2	NA	TGTGCCAGCAGCGTAGGTGGTCTAGCGGGAGGGCCGGGCACCGGGGAGCTGTTTTTT	CASSVGGLAGGPGTGELFF